This is a list of T cell receptor beta chains from one sample in a study of T cells in Graves' hyperthyroidism and ophthalmopathy. Each CDR3 protein gets one entry after TCRdb re-called the multiplex PCR reads with MiXCR. Of roughly 550,000 distinct CDR3 sequences detected, about 16% appear once; the ten largest clones hold approximately 30%. The sequenced material came from blood. These receptors all stem from a woman aged 25 to 39 with Graves' ophthalmopathy. The CDR3 runs from the conserved cysteine through the conserved F or W. Fields, in order: CDR3 DNA, CDR3 protein, J gene, clone size, V gene, D gene. D genes are given only for firm matches. Clone size, where shown, is once, few, many, or a class for clones that have expanded.

CDR3 DNA: TGTGCCAGCAGTTACCAATCTAGGACGGTTAACACTGAAGCTTCCTTT
CDR3 protein: CASSYQSRTVNTEASF
J gene: TRBJ1-1
clone size: few
V gene: TRBV6-5
D gene: NA

CDR3 DNA: TGCAGCGGCCTCGACACTCACTCTGGGGCCAACGTCCTGACTTTC
CDR3 protein: CSGLDTHSGANVLTF
J gene: TRBJ2-6
clone size: many
V gene: TRBV29-1
D gene: NA

CDR3 DNA: TGTGCCAGCAGCGATTTCCTACAGGGGGGCCAAGAGACCCAGTACTTC
CDR3 protein: CASSDFLQGGQETQYF
J gene: TRBJ2-5
clone size: many
V gene: TRBV3-1
D gene: TRBD1

CDR3 DNA: TGTGCCAGCAGTGCACGTACAGGGAACACTGAAGCTTTCTTT
CDR3 protein: CASSARTGNTEAFF
J gene: TRBJ1-1
clone size: few
V gene: TRBV25-1
D gene: NA

CDR3 DNA: TGTGCCACCAGCAGAGATGTCGGGGGAAATGGCTACACCTTC
CDR3 protein: CATSRDVGGNGYTF
J gene: TRBJ1-2
clone size: NA
V gene: TRBV15
D gene: NA

CDR3 DNA: TGTGCCAGCAGCTCCGGTCTGAATTCACCCCTCCACTTT
CDR3 protein: CASSSGLNSPLHF
J gene: TRBJ1-6
clone size: few
V gene: TRBV11-2
D gene: NA

CDR3 DNA: TGTGCCAGCAGCTTAGTTGTGGGAGGGGAGACCCAGTACTTC
CDR3 protein: CASSLVVGGETQYF
J gene: TRBJ2-5
clone size: many
V gene: TRBV7-2
D gene: TRBD2

CDR3 DNA: TGTGCCAGCAGCCCGGCGGTGGCGCAGTACTTC
CDR3 protein: CASSPAVAQYF
J gene: TRBJ2-7
clone size: NA
V gene: TRBV7-9
D gene: NA

CDR3 DNA: TGTGCCAGCAGTTCCCATCTCCGGGACCCGGACCAGCCCCAGCATTTT
CDR3 protein: CASSSHLRDPDQPQHF
J gene: TRBJ1-5
clone size: few
V gene: TRBV28
D gene: NA

CDR3 DNA: TGCAGTGCTAGACTAGCGGGGATATACGAGCAGTACTTC
CDR3 protein: CSARLAGIYEQYF
J gene: TRBJ2-7
clone size: NA
V gene: TRBV20-1
D gene: TRBD2

CDR3 DNA: TGTGCCAGCAGCCCCTTGGGGGGCGGGAGCTCAACCAAAAACATTCAGTACTTC
CDR3 protein: CASSPLGGGSSTKNIQYF
J gene: TRBJ2-4
clone size: NA
V gene: TRBV11-2
D gene: NA

CDR3 DNA: TGCGCCAGCAGCCAAGTTAACCGTGTCGGCTACACCTTC
CDR3 protein: CASSQVNRVGYTF
J gene: TRBJ1-2
clone size: NA
V gene: TRBV4-3
D gene: NA

CDR3 DNA: TGTGCCAGCAGCTTAGACCCGGGAGGGACCCAGTACTTC
CDR3 protein: CASSLDPGGTQYF
J gene: TRBJ2-5
clone size: few
V gene: TRBV7-6
D gene: TRBD2

CDR3 DNA: TGCGCCAGCAGCCAAGGGACTAGTGGCGAGCAGTACTTC
CDR3 protein: CASSQGTSGEQYF
J gene: TRBJ2-7
clone size: NA
V gene: TRBV4-1
D gene: TRBD2

CDR3 DNA: TGTGCCAGCAGTGAGTCGCCGGGGCAAGATACGCAGTATTTT
CDR3 protein: CASSESPGQDTQYF
J gene: TRBJ2-3
clone size: few
V gene: TRBV2
D gene: NA

CDR3 DNA: TGTGCCAGCAGTTTAGCGGGAGGGCCGGTGAATGAGCAGTTCTTC
CDR3 protein: CASSLAGGPVNEQFF
J gene: TRBJ2-1
clone size: NA
V gene: TRBV12-3/TRBV12-4
D gene: TRBD2

CDR3 DNA: TGTGCCAGCAGTTCCGAGACTAGGAACTACGAGCAGTACTTC
CDR3 protein: CASSSETRNYEQYF
J gene: TRBJ2-7
clone size: NA
V gene: TRBV28
D gene: NA

CDR3 DNA: TGTGCCAGCAGTTATATGATGGGGAATCTTTACGAGCAGTACTTC
CDR3 protein: CASSYMMGNLYEQYF
J gene: TRBJ2-7
clone size: many
V gene: TRBV27
D gene: NA

CDR3 DNA: TGTGCCACCAGGGGTGGGTATACGCAGTATTTT
CDR3 protein: CATRGGYTQYF
J gene: TRBJ2-3
clone size: few
V gene: TRBV28
D gene: NA

CDR3 DNA: TGCAGCGTTGAGGGCAGTTTTTCTGGAAACACCATATATTTT
CDR3 protein: CSVEGSFSGNTIYF
J gene: TRBJ1-3
clone size: many
V gene: TRBV29-1
D gene: NA

CDR3 DNA: TGTGCCAGCAATCTTAGACAGGTGGACTACGAGCAGTACTTC
CDR3 protein: CASNLRQVDYEQYF
J gene: TRBJ2-7
clone size: few
V gene: TRBV6-2/TRBV6-3
D gene: NA

CDR3 DNA: TGCGCCAGCAGCCAAAAGCAGGGGAGAAACAATGAGCAGTTCTTC
CDR3 protein: CASSQKQGRNNEQFF
J gene: TRBJ2-1
clone size: NA
V gene: TRBV4-3
D gene: NA

CDR3 DNA: TGTGCCATCAGTGGAACAGGGAAGAATCAGCCCCAGCATTTT
CDR3 protein: CAISGTGKNQPQHF
J gene: TRBJ1-5
clone size: NA
V gene: TRBV10-3
D gene: NA

CDR3 DNA: TGTGCCAGCAGCGTAGTACCCAGCCAGGGTGCTAATGAAAAACTGTTTTTT
CDR3 protein: CASSVVPSQGANEKLFF
J gene: TRBJ1-4
clone size: NA
V gene: TRBV9
D gene: NA

CDR3 DNA: TGTGCCAGCAGCTTACTGAGACTAGCGGGTTCCGCGAACACCGGGGAGCTGTTTTTT
CDR3 protein: CASSLLRLAGSANTGELFF
J gene: TRBJ2-2
clone size: NA
V gene: TRBV7-2
D gene: TRBD2

CDR3 DNA: TGTGCCAGCAGGCCTTGGGGTGGGGGAAGGGGGGGGCAAGAGACCCAGTACTTC
CDR3 protein: CASRPWGGGRGGQETQYF
J gene: TRBJ2-5
clone size: many
V gene: TRBV28
D gene: NA

CDR3 DNA: TGCAGCGTTGAATCGGGGGTTTTGGGCGAAAAACTGTTTTTT
CDR3 protein: CSVESGVLGEKLFF
J gene: TRBJ1-4
clone size: many
V gene: TRBV29-1
D gene: NA

CDR3 DNA: TGCAGTGCTGGTCCCGGGACTAGCGCCTACAATGAGCAGTTCTTC
CDR3 protein: CSAGPGTSAYNEQFF
J gene: TRBJ2-1
clone size: many
V gene: TRBV20-1
D gene: TRBD2

CDR3 DNA: TGTGCCAGCAGCGCGACAGAGGCCTACGAGCAGTACTTC
CDR3 protein: CASSATEAYEQYF
J gene: TRBJ2-7
clone size: many
V gene: TRBV27
D gene: NA

CDR3 DNA: TGCAGTGCTAGAGACCTACACGTACGAGGGACAGGAATTTTAAATGAGCAGTTCTTC
CDR3 protein: CSARDLHVRGTGILNEQFF
J gene: TRBJ2-1
clone size: many
V gene: TRBV20-1
D gene: TRBD1

CDR3 DNA: TGTGCCAGCAGTTACCCTCAGACTAGCGGGAACGTCGATACGCAGTATTTT
CDR3 protein: CASSYPQTSGNVDTQYF
J gene: TRBJ2-3
clone size: NA
V gene: TRBV6-6
D gene: TRBD2

CDR3 DNA: TGTGCCAGCAGTTCCCAGGAGAATCAGCCCCAGCACTTT
CDR3 protein: CASSSQENQPQHF
J gene: TRBJ1-6
clone size: NA
V gene: TRBV12-3/TRBV12-4
D gene: NA

CDR3 DNA: TGCGCCAGCAGCACCTTGCGACGTTCAGCTAACTATGGCTACACCTTC
CDR3 protein: CASSTLRRSANYGYTF
J gene: TRBJ1-2
clone size: many
V gene: TRBV4-1
D gene: NA

CDR3 DNA: TGTGCCAGCAGCGCCAGCGGGAGGTTGGAGACCCAGTACTTC
CDR3 protein: CASSASGRLETQYF
J gene: TRBJ2-5
clone size: NA
V gene: TRBV9
D gene: TRBD2

CDR3 DNA: TGTGCCAGCAGCTCCGGGACTAGCGGGGGCCAAGAGACCCAGTACTTC
CDR3 protein: CASSSGTSGGQETQYF
J gene: TRBJ2-5
clone size: NA
V gene: TRBV7-2
D gene: TRBD2